What follows is one T cell receptor beta chain and its context. The antigen remains undetermined. Both 60 Vbeta primers and 13 Jbeta primers went into the PCR. Sequencing used immunoSEQ multiplex PCR; TCRdb keeps in-frame clones, though not all of them. The table lists 150,000 or so clones, about 80% of them singletons. These data belong to a study of cytomegalovirus exposure and HLA in healthy donors. Whole-study findings and limits: Among TCR beta chains of equal frequency, HLA-associated ones were more clonally expanded in a later analysis.

The CDR3 has 14 residues. Germline V lookup: CDR1 MRHNA, CDR2 SNTAGT. V lost 2 bases and J 0 bases, leaving 6 bases between the germline ends. The receptor comes from a man aged 25 to 40 in good health and CMV-seronegative. Sequencing input: PBMCs. The rearrangement links TRBV6-4 to TRBJ2-3; a possible D gene is TRBD2 (6 bases). The CDR3: CASSDGGSTDTQYF. The CDR3 DNA is TGTGCCAGCAGTGACGGGGGGAGCACAGATACGCAGTATTTT.